The T cell receptor beta chain under discussion was sequenced for a study of T cells in Graves' hyperthyroidism and ophthalmopathy. This clonotype was seen only a few times. The CDR3 runs to 14 residues. CDR1 and CDR2 from the germline V gene are DFQATT and SNEGSKA (reference sequence). Trimming took 0 bases from V and 7 from J, leaving 13 bases between them. Amplified TCR beta CDR3 regions came from RNA transcripts. The TCR CDR3 was amplified in a first-round RT-PCR using the HTBI primer set. Via MiXCR, TCRdb re-called the multiplex PCR reads, giving one row per CDR3 protein. The table shows 550,000 to 600,000 distinct CDR3 sequences, with approximately 15% occurring only once. Diagnostic decisions used clinical symptoms, serum thyroxine and TRAb, thyroid ultrasound and orbital computed tomography.

V gene TRBV20-1 combines with J gene TRBJ2-1, with unresolved D. The receptor comes from a woman under 30 with Graves' hyperthyroidism. Sequencing was done on a sample of blood. The CDR3 DNA follows: TGCAGTGCTAGAGAGAGGCTTATAGGGAATGAGCAGTTCTTC. Translating it yields CSARERLIGNEQFF.